The next 29 T cell receptor beta chains were all read from a single sample in a study of shared clonotypes between healthy human individuals. Generated by immunoSEQ multiplex PCR, the TCRdb table keeps only in-frame clones and is missing some. The sample includes about 1 million clones, under 80% of them seen just once. Sequenced material: memory CD4+ T cells sorted from blood. This sample's subset: CD45RA-negative fraction. These receptors came from a man younger than 35 in good health.

This clone was found a few times. A junction boundary mismatches the germline segment, possibly from a read error. The gene calls are TRBV7-7 and TRBJ2-5; 7 positions agree with TRBD2. CDR3 length: 18 residues. The germline CDR1 and CDR2 sequences are SSHAT and FNYEAQ (reference sequence). CDR3 amino acids: CASSPWGGGYLSQETQYF. DNA for the CDR3: TGTGCTAGCAGCCCCTGGGGCGGGGGTTATCTGAGCCAAGAGACCCAGTACTTC.

The chain couples TRBV19 to TRBJ1-5, with 10 bases that match TRBD1. Germline V gives CDR1 LNHDA, CDR2 SQIVND (reference sequence). Germline trimming cut 5 bases from V and 0 bases from J; bases unmatched to any gene: 7. The CDR3 extends over 17 amino acids. The DNA of the CDR3 is TGTGCCAGTAGTCCCAGGGACAGGGGATTTAGCAATCAGCCCCAGCATTTT. Translating gives CASSPRDRGFSNQPQHF.

The chain links TRBV21-1 to TRBJ2-3; the D segment call TRBD2 is taken from the table without a DNA check. TRBV21-1 is termed a pseudogene. This CDR3 contains 18 residues. The CDR3 region has the DNA TGTGCCAGCAGCAAAAGTGAAGAGGCTCCGGAGAGCACAGATACGCAGTATTTT. Its protein product is CASSKSEEAPESTDTQYF.

The chain links TRBV6-1 to TRBJ2-5; 7 nucleotides agree with TRBD2. Germline V CDR1 and CDR2: MNHNS, SASEGT. The J segment lost 1 base and the V segment lost 1 base, leaving 3 bases of the junction unmatched. The CDR3 covers 15 residues. CDR3 nucleotides: TGTGCCAGCAGTGAAGAGGGGACTACCCAAGAGACCCAGTACTTC. Encoded protein: CASSEEGTTQETQYF.

The J gene is TRBJ1-5, the V gene TRBV7-9, with D perhaps matching TRBD1 (6 bases). The CDR3 loop spans 15 amino acids. Trimming took off 1 base at V and 2 bases at J, with 9 bases between the two ends. Germline lookup yields CDR1 SEHNR and CDR2 FQNEAQ (reference sequence). Here the CDR3 DNA reads TGTGCCAGCAGCTTAGACAGGGTAGGCAATCAGCCCCAGCATTTT. This encodes CASSLDRVGNQPQHF.

This sequence joins TRBV20-1 and TRBJ1-2, with D unresolved. CDR1 is DFQATT, CDR2 SNEGSKA, per germline (reference sequence). This CDR3 region has 9 residues. The CDR3 region has the DNA TGCAGCTCGCTCTATGGCTACACCTTC. It codes for CSSLYGYTF.

The V and J genes are TRBV6-1 and TRBJ2-1, with D uncertain. V was trimmed by 6 bases and J by 8 bases, leaving 8 bases between them. Germline CDR1 reads MNHNS; CDR2 reads SASEGT. The CDR3 is 11 residues long. The CDR3 DNA reads as TGTGCCAGCAGCGTCTTTGATGAGCAGTTCTTC. This codes for CASSVFDEQFF.

The chain employs TRBV14 and TRBJ2-5, with no clear D. The germline V gene has CDR1 SGHDN and CDR2 FVKESK. The germline V and J ends were trimmed by 6 bases and 4 bases, with 15 bases remaining between them. The CDR3 is made up of 14 amino acids. The CDR3 protein is CASRQSSGRETQYF. CDR3 DNA: TGTGCCAGCAGACAATCATCTGGCCGAGAGACCCAGTACTTC.

The V gene is TRBV5-1, the J gene TRBJ2-3; 10 nucleotides line up with TRBD2. Germline V gives CDR1 SGHRS, CDR2 YFSETQ. The V gene end was trimmed by 6 bases and the J gene end by 4 bases; junction bases not matched to a gene: 8. The CDR3 runs to 15 residues. This CDR3 reads CASKQAGGVADTQYF. As DNA, the CDR3 is TGCGCCAGCAAACAAGCGGGAGGGGTTGCAGATACGCAGTATTTT.

J is TRBJ2-6 and V is TRBV7-3, with TRBD1 identical over 7 bases. V lost 3 bases to trimming and J lost 0 bases; unmatched junction nucleotides: 8. The germline gives CDR1 SGHTA, CDR2 FQGTGA. This CDR3 region has 18 residues. The CDR3 DNA reads as TGTGCCAGCAGCTTGGCCGGGACAGCTGTCTCTGGGGCCAACGTCCTGACTTTC. Translating gives CASSLAGTAVSGANVLTF.

The V and J genes are TRBV9 and TRBJ1-3; D is possibly TRBD1 (6 bases). From germline, CDR1 is SGDLS and CDR2 YYNGEE. This CDR3 has 13 residues. Trimming removed 3 bases at V and 4 bases at J, with 8 bases between. The CDR3 region has the DNA TGTGCCAGCAGCGACGGGGGCGGAAACACCATATATTTT. It codes for CASSDGGGNTIYF.

This clone was seen only once. The chain has TRBV28 and TRBJ2-1; 7 bases match TRBD1. V shed 8 bases and J 2 bases; nucleotides not matched to a gene: 9. The V gene's germline CDR1 is MDHEN and CDR2 SYDVKM. The CDR3 consists of 15 residues. The CDR3 spells CASGVRDSPYNEQFF. The CDR3 bases are TGTGCCAGCGGGGTCCGGGACAGTCCCTACAATGAGCAGTTCTTC.

The genes are TRBV18 and TRBJ2-3; D is unresolved. Trimming removed 0 bases from V and 5 bases from J, with 6 bases in between. This CDR3 region has 13 residues. Germline values: CDR1 KGHSH, CDR2 LQKENI. As DNA, the CDR3 is TGTGCCAGCTCACCACCCTTCAAAGATACGCAGTATTTT. Its protein is CASSPPFKDTQYF.

The chain is built from TRBV18 and TRBJ1-6, with a tentative D call TRBD1 (5 bases). Trimming removed 3 bases at V and 7 bases at J, with 16 bases between. The CDR3 has 16 residues. Germline loops: CDR1 KGHSH, CDR2 LQKENI. The CDR3: CASSPLAGKLNSPLHF. In DNA, the CDR3 is TGTGCCAGCTCACCCTTGGCAGGGAAGTTAAATTCACCCCTCCACTTT.

The J gene is TRBJ1-1, the V gene TRBV18; a possible D gene is TRBD1 (6 bases). In germline, CDR1 is KGHSH, CDR2 LQKENI. Trimming pared 6 bases from V and 0 bases from J, leaving 14 bases between. The CDR3 covers 15 residues. The CDR3 loop is CASSPTGRVNTEAFF. The CDR3, as DNA: TGTGCCAGCTCTCCGACAGGACGGGTGAACACTGAAGCTTTCTTT.

This chain links TRBV2 with TRBJ1-6; TRBD1 is a possible D gene (5 bases). Trimming pared 10 bases from V and 13 bases from J, leaving 17 bases between. Per the germline V gene, CDR1 is SNHLY and CDR2 is FYNNEI. The CDR3 has 12 residues. CDR3 region: CATGQGVRPLHF. CDR3 sequence (DNA): TGTGCCACGGGGCAAGGAGTTCGGCCCCTCCACTTT.

The rearrangement links TRBV5-6 to TRBJ1-1; no clear D gene. The germline V gene has CDR1 SGHDT and CDR2 YYEEEE. V shed 4 bases and J shed 5 bases, with 6 bases lying between them. This CDR3 is built from 11 residues. The CDR3 DNA reads as TGTGCCAGCAGCGGAGCTACTGAAGCTTTCTTT. Its protein product is CASSGATEAFF.

The CDR3 bases are TGTGCCACCAGCCAAGACAGGGAACCTCAGCCCCAGCATTTT. Translation: CATSQDREPQPQHF. The J gene is TRBJ1-5, the V gene TRBV15; 7 bases match TRBD1. The J segment lost 6 bases and the V segment lost 5 bases, leaving 7 bases of the junction unmatched. This CDR3 is built from 14 residues. From germline, CDR1 is LNHNV and CDR2 YYDKDF (reference sequence).

This chain connects TRBV5-1 to TRBJ2-3; 7 bases fit TRBD1. This CDR3 is built from 14 residues. In germline, CDR1 is SGHRS, CDR2 YFSETQ. The J segment lost 5 bases and the V segment lost 3 bases, leaving 6 bases of the junction unmatched. The CDR3 sequence is CASSSGTVKDTQYF. In DNA form, the CDR3 reads TGCGCCAGCAGCTCTGGGACAGTCAAAGATACGCAGTATTTT.

The chain recombines TRBV28 with TRBJ2-7; 11 nucleotides align to TRBD2. V shed 5 bases and J 7 bases; nucleotides not matched to a gene: 10. This CDR3 region has 15 residues. Germline values: CDR1 MDHEN, CDR2 SYDVKM. The CDR3 region is CASSEGTSGGREQYF. The CDR3 coding sequence is TGTGCCAGCAGTGAAGGAACTAGCGGGGGCCGGGAGCAGTACTTC.

This clone was seen once. The chain links TRBV27 to TRBJ2-2, with 9 positions matching TRBD2. The CDR3 runs 15 residues. Germline CDR1 reads MNHEY; CDR2 reads SMNVEV (reference sequence). The ends lost 6 bases at V and 4 bases at J; junction bases unmatched: 6. As DNA, the CDR3 is TGTGCCAGCAGCCGTGGGCGGGAGGGCACCGGGGAGCTGTTTTTT. It yields the protein CASSRGREGTGELFF.

The chain has TRBV7-3 and TRBJ2-7, with 9 bases identical to TRBD2. V lost 5 bases, J lost 5 bases, and 10 bases stayed unmatched. The CDR3 has 15 amino acids. Germline V CDR1 and CDR2: SGHTA, FQGTGA. The CDR3 protein is CASSPYSGGINEQYF. The CDR3 DNA follows: TGTGCCAGCAGCCCCTATAGCGGGGGTATCAACGAGCAGTACTTC. The full variable domain, with the rest looked up from reference TRBV7-3 and TRBJ2-7, is GAGVSQTPSNKVTEKGKYVELRCDPISGHTALYWYRQSLGQGPEFLIYFQGTGAADDSGLPNDRFFAVRPEGSVSTLKIQRTERGDSAVYLCASSPYSGGINEQYFGPGTRLTVT.

The chain uses TRBV4-3 and TRBJ2-1, with D unclear. The CDR3 contains 13 residues. Trimming left V 4 bases short and J 6 bases short, with 10 bases between. Germline V gives CDR1 LGHNA, CDR2 YSLEER. CDR3 nucleotide sequence: TGCGCCAGCAGCCGCCAAGTGCGCAATGAGCAGTTCTTC. Its translation is CASSRQVRNEQFF.

The gene calls are TRBV15 and TRBJ1-6; 7 bases are a match to TRBD1. With 3 bases clipped from V and 10 bases from J, the junction kept 9 bases outside the gene matches. CDR3 length equals 15 residues. Germline assignment: CDR1 LNHNV and CDR2 YYDKDF (reference sequence). The DNA of the CDR3 is TGTGCCACCAGCAGTGGACAGGCAAAGGGATCACCCCTCCACTTT. Amino acids: CATSSGQAKGSPLHF.

The rearrangement links TRBV6-6 to TRBJ2-7, with 7 bases matching TRBD1. J was trimmed by 0 bases and V by 8 bases; bases with no gene match: 10. The CDR3 is 15 amino acids. CDR1 is MNHNY and CDR2 is SVGAGI in the germline V gene (reference sequence). The CDR3 bases are TGTGCCAGCGTCCCTCGGGACAGAAGCTCCTACGAGCAGTACTTC. Protein: CASVPRDRSSYEQYF.

The rearrangement joins TRBV5-4 to TRBJ1-1, with 9 nucleotides matching TRBD1. CDR1 and CDR2 from the germline V gene are SGHNT and YYREEE (reference sequence). The CDR3 has 14 amino acids. V lost 4 bases and J lost 4; bases outside the gene matches: 5. This CDR3 is CASSTMTGGTEAFF. The CDR3, as DNA: TGTGCCAGCAGCACCATGACAGGGGGCACTGAAGCTTTCTTT. Full variable domain (outside the CDR3, taken from reference TRBV5-4 and TRBJ1-1): ETGVTQSPTHLIKTRGQQVTLRCSSQSGHNTVSWYQQALGQGPQFIFQYYREEENGRGNFPPRFSGLQFPNYSSELNVNALELDDSALYLCASSTMTGGTEAFFGQGTRLTVV.

The chain joins TRBV19 to TRBJ2-2, with D possibly matching TRBD2 (5 bases). The CDR3 covers 17 residues. Trimming pared 8 bases from V and 5 bases from J, leaving 24 bases between. The V gene's germline CDR1 is LNHDA and CDR2 SQIVND (reference sequence). The chain's CDR3 is CASGTPGAAPRTGELFF. CDR3 DNA sequence: TGTGCCAGTGGAACCCCAGGAGCGGCCCCGCGAACCGGGGAGCTGTTTTTT.

At least ten counts were recorded for this clone. The chain couples TRBV2 to TRBJ1-3, with a possible D match to TRBD1 (5 bases). The V end lost 7 bases, the J end lost 0 bases, and 13 bases lay between the germline ends. CDR1 and CDR2 (germline): SNHLY, FYNNEI. The CDR3 is 15 residues long. CDR3 region: CASNWTPRSGNTIYF. The CDR3 DNA is TGTGCCAGCAACTGGACACCCCGCTCTGGAAACACCATATATTTT.

The chain is built from TRBV10-1 and TRBJ1-1, with 7 bases that match TRBD1. CDR1 and CDR2 from the germline V gene are WNHNN and SYGVQD (reference sequence). The CDR3 totals 12 residues. V lost 4 bases and J lost 10; bases outside the gene matches: 6. The DNA for the CDR3 is TGCGCCAGCAGTGGAGGGGGCCGCTCAGCTTTCTTT. Protein sequence: CASSGGGRSAFF.